This TCR beta chain stems from a study of metastatic and nonmetastatic thyroid tumors. Study context: Comparative analysis of repertoires was undertaken across blood and tumor or nodule tissue obtained from malignant and benign thyroid patients.

Study-wide findings and caveats: In both blood and tumor samples, TCR beta diversity was reported significantly higher for malignant than benign nodules.

Per the study methods: Building a distant-metastasis classifier for papillary thyroid cancer drew on CDR3 differences across clinicopathological groups. TCRdb reassembled clones from the PCR reads with MiXCR. TCRdb's processing, not the study's, gives the V and J calls here. This table holds about 33,000 clones, roughly 19% found once. This CDR3 is 16 amino acids long. The germline CDR1 and CDR2 sequences are SGHNT and YYREEE (reference sequence). In the case of this clone: What it binds is not known. The junction differs from germline at one of its ends, possibly a read error.

All patients reached thyroid surgery having received no treatment beforehand. The sample consisted of blood. The clonotype comes from a male donor with papillary thyroid cancer or a benign thyroid nodule (not recorded which). Some clones in this sample may be carry-over from other donors' samples. J is TRBJ1-2 and V is TRBV5-4; TRBD1 might be the D (6 bases). The CDR3 DNA reads TGTGCCAGCAGCTCAGATTGGGAGAGGGGGAGTTGGGGCTACGCCTTC. Protein product: CASSSDWERGSWGYAF. Full variable domain (rest looked up from reference TRBV5-4 and TRBJ1-2): ETGVTQSPTHLIKTRGQQVTLRCSSQSGHNTVSWYQQALGQGPQFIFQYYREEENGRGNFPPRFSGLQFPNYSSELNVNALELDDSALYLCASSSDWERGSWGYAFGSGTRLTVV.